The entry below describes one T cell receptor beta chain. Distinct nucleotide sequences in the sample also encode this CDR3. Splitting the CD4+ cells yielded a CD45RA+ naive subset and a CD45RA-negative memory subset. This entry comes from a study of shared clonotypes between healthy human individuals. Trimming took off 7 bases at V and 1 base at J, with 5 bases between the two ends. CDR1 and CDR2 (germline): SNHLY, FYNNEI. The CDR3 extends over 13 amino acids. Some clones are missing from TCRdb's copy, which holds only in-frame ones; the method was immunoSEQ multiplex PCR. The table shows 2 million to 3 million clones, with 80% to 95% occurring only once.

Sequences were obtained from naive CD4+ T cells from PBMCs. Indicated subset: CD45RA+ positively selected. This TCR came from a man in his late teens or twenties in good health. Some clones in this sample may be carry-over from other donors' samples. V usage is TRBV2 and J usage is TRBJ2-6; D remains unclear. The CDR3 here is CASTPSGANVLTF. The CDR3 nucleotides read TGTGCCAGCACTCCGTCTGGGGCCAACGTCCTGACTTTC.